This T cell receptor (beta chain) was sequenced in a study of blood T cell repertoires in COVID-19. Study overall: Material from acute and convalescent COVID-19 was sourced from the United States, Italy and Spain.

The CDR3 totals 15 residues. The V segment lost 4 bases and the J segment 8 bases; nucleotides outside the gene matches: 9. From germline, CDR1 is MGHRA and CDR2 YSYEKL. Original data processing: Nucleated cell counts were estimated from reference gene primer amplification. Only in-frame clones appear in the TCRdb table, and some are missing; sequencing was by immunoSEQ multiplex PCR. V, J and clone size reflect that table, while D and trimming were determined from the DNA. The data hold under 250,000 clones, with under 90% observed a single time. Cohort allocation depended upon clinical history that participants reported. Cohort 3 donors were reported recovered after two negative PCRs, clearance, or symptom resolution.

Sequencing was carried out using PBMCs or T cells enriched from blood (not recorded which). The chain uses TRBV4-1 and TRBJ2-1; 9 bases align to TRBD1. The clonotype was recovered from a man between 35 and 55 years old who had recovered from COVID-19. CDR3 loop: CASSLSGTGSYEQFF. The CDR3 region has the DNA TGCGCCAGCAGCCTCTCCGGGACAGGGTCTTATGAGCAGTTCTTC.